This T cell receptor (beta chain) was documented in a study of T cell responses to AZD1222 COVID-19 vaccine. This clone has only one observation. As yet, its antigen is unknown. Study-level points and caveats: Most donors were white British and more were female, and clonal diversity was possibly underestimated.

V lost 0 bases and J 5 bases, leaving 10 bases between the germline ends. Germline V lookup: CDR1 LNHDA, CDR2 SQIVND (reference sequence). The CDR3 covers 15 residues. Sequenced by immunoSEQ multiplex PCR; TCRdb stores in-frame clones only, minus some. The sample holds 120,000 to 150,000 clones, 82% seen once. The gene calls are TRBV19 and TRBJ2-2; D remains unclear. This TCR was recovered from an adult in good health. The specimen comprised peripheral blood, sampled on day 0 of MenACWY control vaccination. CDR3 coding DNA: TGTGCCAGTAGTATAGATCCACAACAGACCGGGGAGCTGTTTTTT. Residues: CASSIDPQQTGELFF.